Following are 5 T cell receptor beta chains from one sample sequenced in a study of shared clonotypes between healthy human individuals. The assay was immunoSEQ multiplex PCR, and TCRdb's table has in-frame clones only and misses some. The table lists around 600,000 clones, around 96% of them singletons. CD45RO-negative, CCR7-selected cells formed the naive CD8 fraction, which excluded terminally differentiated effector memory CD45RA+ cells. Sequencing was done on a sample of naive CD8+ T cells sorted from blood. The source is a woman aged 25-40 years in good health.

This chain connects TRBV4-2 to TRBJ2-1; D might be TRBD2 (6 bases). This CDR3 spans 14 amino acids. Germline CDR1 is LGHNA and CDR2 is YNFKEQ. V dropped 5 bases and J dropped 6 bases, with 14 bases sitting between them. CDR3 nucleotides: TGTGCCAGCAGCGCGGGACGCCGAATCAATGAGCAGTTCTTC. Protein sequence: CASSAGRRINEQFF.

The chain recombines TRBV19 with TRBJ2-1, with unresolved D. V was shortened by 6 bases and J by 0 bases, with 12 bases between the two germline ends. Germline values: CDR1 LNHDA, CDR2 SQIVND (reference sequence). The CDR3 consists of 15 residues. CDR3 DNA sequence: TGTGCCAGTAGCACCGACGGTTCCTCCTACAATGAGCAGTTCTTC. It is translated as CASSTDGSSYNEQFF.

The rearrangement uses TRBV25-1 and TRBJ2-1, with D possibly TRBD1 on 6 matching bases. The CDR3 spans 13 residues. CDR1 and CDR2 from the germline V gene are MGHDK and SYGVNS. V lost 4 bases, J lost 10 bases, and 14 bases lay in between. CDR3 loop: CASSVQGIGEQFF. In DNA form, the CDR3 reads TGTGCCAGCAGTGTGCAGGGGATCGGCGAGCAGTTCTTC.

The chain employs TRBV7-9 and TRBJ1-2; 11 bases are shared with TRBD1. V was clipped by 9 bases and J by 4 bases; unmatched bases: 7. The germline V gene has CDR1 SEHNR and CDR2 FQNEAQ (reference sequence). CDR3 size: 14 residues. The CDR3 loop reads CASVGQGGSYGYTF. Here the CDR3 DNA reads TGTGCCAGTGTGGGACAGGGGGGTTCCTATGGCTACACCTTC.

The V call is TRBV6-5, the J call TRBJ1-3; D unresolved. The CDR3 is 16 amino acids. The V gene's germline CDR1 is MNHEY and CDR2 SVGAGI. V lost 0 bases and J 4 bases, leaving 13 bases between the germline ends. CDR3 bases: TGTGCCAGCAGTTACTCTCCCGAGATAAGCGGAAACACCATATATTTT. Translating gives CASSYSPEISGNTIYF.